This passage covers 11 T cell receptor beta chains from one sample sequenced in a study of T cell responses to AZD1222 COVID-19 vaccine. The table came from immunoSEQ multiplex PCR; TCRdb's copy has only in-frame clones and leaves some out. This table has approximately 180,000 clones, 70% to 90% appearing once. The specimen comprised peripheral blood, sampled 28 days after the second dose of the MenACWY control vaccine. These receptors originate from an adult who received the MenACWY meningococcal vaccine as a control.

The V and J genes are TRBV7-9 and TRBJ2-3, with 15 bases aligning to TRBD2. The J segment lost 3 bases and the V segment lost 8 bases, leaving 3 bases of the junction unmatched. The CDR3 is 15 amino acids. The germline CDR1 and CDR2 sequences are SEHNR and FQNEAQ (reference sequence). For the CDR3, the DNA is TGTGCCAGCGGTGGACTAGCGGGAGGGACAGATACGCAGTATTTT. Protein: CASGGLAGGTDTQYF.

The chain joins TRBV28 to TRBJ1-4; TRBD1 might be the D (5 bases). Trimming left V 3 bases short and J 10 bases short, with 18 bases between. This CDR3 is 15 amino acids long. Germline values: CDR1 MDHEN, CDR2 SYDVKM. The CDR3 loop is CASSFVDPGLGKLFF. The CDR3 DNA reads TGTGCCAGCAGTTTTGTTGATCCAGGGTTGGGAAAACTGTTTTTT.

This chain connects TRBV5-1 to TRBJ1-1, with TRBD1 matching over 9 bases. The junction had 1 base not matched to a gene; V was cut back by 0 bases and J by 1 base. Per germline, CDR1 SGHRS and CDR2 YFSETQ. CDR3 size: 15 residues. In DNA form, the CDR3 reads TGCGCCAGCAGCTTGGGGGGACAGGGGAACACTGAAGCTTTCTTT. It translates to CASSLGGQGNTEAFF.

This clone was picked up a small number of times. This chain links TRBV13 with TRBJ1-4; D not resolved. The CDR3 has 14 residues. V lost 4 bases to trimming and J lost 0 bases, with 6 bases between them. Germline-derived CDR1 and CDR2 are PRHDT and FYEKMQ (reference sequence). In nucleotides, the CDR3 is TGTGCCAGCAGCTCGGTTGCAACTAATGAAAAACTGTTTTTT. It is translated as CASSSVATNEKLFF.

The chain carries TRBV28 and TRBJ1-1; perhaps TRBD1 as D (6 bases). V gave up 3 bases and J gave up 2 bases, with 13 bases separating them. Germline-derived CDR1 and CDR2 are MDHEN and SYDVKM. The CDR3 has 15 residues. The CDR3 DNA reads as TGTGCCAGCAGTTTCGGGACAACCCTTAACACTGAAGCTTTCTTT. As protein: CASSFGTTLNTEAFF.

J is TRBJ1-1 and V is TRBV7-3, with D unclear. This CDR3 contains 13 residues. Germline V gene data show CDR1 as SGHTA and CDR2 as FQGTGA. V dropped 5 bases and J dropped 2 bases, with 9 bases sitting between them. The CDR3 bases are TGTGCCAGCAGCCCCCAGACTAACACTGAAGCTTTCTTT. It yields the protein CASSPQTNTEAFF.

This clone came up once. The chain has TRBV2 and TRBJ2-3; TRBD1 aligns across 9 bases. The CDR3 length is 14 residues. The germline CDR1 and CDR2 sequences are SNHLY and FYNNEI. J gave up 5 bases and V 6 bases, and 6 bases lay outside the gene matches. In DNA form, the CDR3 reads TGTGCCAGCAGCGCGGACAGGGGAGGAGATACGCAGTATTTT. Protein: CASSADRGGDTQYF.

The V gene is TRBV30, the J gene TRBJ2-7, with 7 bases fitting TRBD1. The CDR3 is 18 residues long. From germline, CDR1 is GTSNPN and CDR2 SVGIG (reference sequence). V shed 1 base, J shed 0 bases, and the junction held 15 bases outside the gene matches. Written as DNA, the CDR3 is TGTGCCTGGAGTGGGGGGCGCCAGGGGGTAAGGAGCTCCTACGAGCAGTACTTC. Translation gives CAWSGGRQGVRSSYEQYF.

The chain combines TRBV28 with TRBJ1-6; possibly TRBD1 for D (6 bases). Per the germline V gene, CDR1 is MDHEN and CDR2 is SYDVKM. The CDR3 covers 16 residues. Trimming took off 6 bases at V and 3 bases at J, with 15 bases between the two ends. CDR3 amino acids: CASSIPRDNYNSPLHF. CDR3 nucleotide sequence: TGTGCCAGCAGCATTCCCCGGGACAACTATAATTCACCCCTCCACTTT.

V usage is TRBV18 and J usage is TRBJ2-7; D is undetermined. CDR3 length equals 14 residues. Germline V gene sequence: CDR1 KGHSH, CDR2 LQKENI. V was shortened by 0 bases and J by 2 bases, with 8 bases between the two germline ends. This chain's CDR3 is CASSPPQLPYEQYF. CDR3 coding DNA: TGTGCCAGCTCACCACCCCAGCTACCCTACGAGCAGTACTTC.

This clone was seen only once. The chain combines TRBV28 with TRBJ2-2; TRBD1 might be the D (5 bases). The CDR3 consists of 14 residues. Germline CDR1 MDHEN, CDR2 SYDVKM. Trimming stripped 4 bases from V and 5 bases from J, with 11 bases between. This CDR3 is CASSSSQGTGELFF. As DNA, the CDR3 is TGTGCCAGCAGTTCCAGCCAGGGAACCGGGGAGCTGTTTTTT.